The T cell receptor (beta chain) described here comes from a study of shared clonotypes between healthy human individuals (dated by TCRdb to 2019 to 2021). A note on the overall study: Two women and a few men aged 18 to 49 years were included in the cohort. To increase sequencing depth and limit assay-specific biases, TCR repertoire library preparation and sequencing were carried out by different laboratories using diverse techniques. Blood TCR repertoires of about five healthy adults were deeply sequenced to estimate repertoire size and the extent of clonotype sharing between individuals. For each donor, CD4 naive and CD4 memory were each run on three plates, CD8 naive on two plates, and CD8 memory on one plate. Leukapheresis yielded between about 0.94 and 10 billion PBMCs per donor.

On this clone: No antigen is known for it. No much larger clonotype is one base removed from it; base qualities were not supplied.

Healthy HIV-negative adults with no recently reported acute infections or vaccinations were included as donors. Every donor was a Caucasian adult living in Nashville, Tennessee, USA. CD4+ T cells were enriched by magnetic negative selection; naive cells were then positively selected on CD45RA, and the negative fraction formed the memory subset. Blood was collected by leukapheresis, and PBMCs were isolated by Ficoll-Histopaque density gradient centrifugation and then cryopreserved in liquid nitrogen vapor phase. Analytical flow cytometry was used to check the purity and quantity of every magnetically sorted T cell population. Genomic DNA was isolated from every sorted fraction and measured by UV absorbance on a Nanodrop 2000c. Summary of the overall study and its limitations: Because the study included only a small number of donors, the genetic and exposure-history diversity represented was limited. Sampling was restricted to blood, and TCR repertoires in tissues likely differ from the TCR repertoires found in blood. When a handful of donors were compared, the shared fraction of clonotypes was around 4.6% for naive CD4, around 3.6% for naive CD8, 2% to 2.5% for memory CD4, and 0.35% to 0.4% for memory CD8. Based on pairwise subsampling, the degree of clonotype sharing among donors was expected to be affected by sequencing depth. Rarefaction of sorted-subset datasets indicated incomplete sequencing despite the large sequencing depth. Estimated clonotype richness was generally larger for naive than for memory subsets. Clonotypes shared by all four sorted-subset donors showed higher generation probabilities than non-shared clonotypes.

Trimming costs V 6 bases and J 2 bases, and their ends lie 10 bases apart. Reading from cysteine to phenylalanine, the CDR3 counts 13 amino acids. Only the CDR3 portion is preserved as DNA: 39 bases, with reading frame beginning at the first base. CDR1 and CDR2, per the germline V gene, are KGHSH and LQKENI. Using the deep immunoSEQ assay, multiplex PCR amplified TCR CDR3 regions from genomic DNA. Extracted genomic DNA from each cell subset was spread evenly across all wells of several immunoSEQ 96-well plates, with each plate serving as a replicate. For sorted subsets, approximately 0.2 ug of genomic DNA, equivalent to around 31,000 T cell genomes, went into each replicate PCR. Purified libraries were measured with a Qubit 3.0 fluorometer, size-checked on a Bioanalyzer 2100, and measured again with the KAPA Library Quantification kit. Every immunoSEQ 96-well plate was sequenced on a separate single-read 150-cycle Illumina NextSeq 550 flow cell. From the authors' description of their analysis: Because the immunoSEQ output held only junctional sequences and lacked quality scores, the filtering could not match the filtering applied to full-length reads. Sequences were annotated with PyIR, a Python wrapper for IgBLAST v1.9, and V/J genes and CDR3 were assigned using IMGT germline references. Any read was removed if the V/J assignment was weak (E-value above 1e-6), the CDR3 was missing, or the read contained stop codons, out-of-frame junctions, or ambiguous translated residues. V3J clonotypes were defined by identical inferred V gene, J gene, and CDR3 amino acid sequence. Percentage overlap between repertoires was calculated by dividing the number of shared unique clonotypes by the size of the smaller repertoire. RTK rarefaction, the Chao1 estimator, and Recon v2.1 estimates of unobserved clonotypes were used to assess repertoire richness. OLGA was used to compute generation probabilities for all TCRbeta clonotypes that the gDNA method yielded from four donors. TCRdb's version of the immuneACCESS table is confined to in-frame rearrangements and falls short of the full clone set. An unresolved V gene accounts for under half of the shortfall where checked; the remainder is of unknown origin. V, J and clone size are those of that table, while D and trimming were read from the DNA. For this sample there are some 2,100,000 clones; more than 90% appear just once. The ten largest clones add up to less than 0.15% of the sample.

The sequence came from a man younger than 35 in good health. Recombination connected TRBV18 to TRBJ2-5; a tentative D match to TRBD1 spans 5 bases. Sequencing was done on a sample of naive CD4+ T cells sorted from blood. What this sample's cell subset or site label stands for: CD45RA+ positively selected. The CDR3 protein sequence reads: CASSFDRQETQYF. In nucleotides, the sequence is TGTGCCAGCTCCTTCGACAGACAAGAGACCCAGTACTTC.